This record looks at one TCR beta chain sequence and its context. The antigen remains unidentified. This record belongs to a study of graft-versus-host responses after intestinal transplantation. Looking at the study overall: Induction with anti-thymocyte globulin, then tacrolimus and steroids for around three years, was given to all recipients.

The CDR3 consists of 15 residues. The germline V gene encodes CDR1 SQVTM and CDR2 ANQGSEA. With V trimmed by 5 bases and J by 4 bases, 13 bases remained unmatched. General observations from the study: Allograft clonal ratios (graft-versus-host to host-versus-graft) were high in patients who had graft-donor T cell macrochimerism. GvH clones appeared in recipient marrow, some first in ileum or blood. Peak GvH clone levels in circulation were associated with early post-transplant HvG declines.

Here immunoSEQ multiplex PCR was the method, and the copy in TCRdb shows in-frame clones only, minus some. The table records under 90,000 clones, 92% of them present only once. V gene TRBV29-1 combines with J gene TRBJ1-2; 7 bases fit TRBD1. The sample was PBMCs, taken 98 days after intestinal transplantation. The source of this sequence is a human patient who received an intestinal transplant, so some T cells may come from the graft donor. The DNA of the CDR3 is TGCAGCGTTACGGGAGAAAACAGGGGCGGCTATGGCTACACCTTC. Translating it yields CSVTGENRGGYGYTF.